This entry describes one TCR beta chain. The entry originates in a study of long-term antiretroviral therapy in people with HIV. Germline lookup yields CDR1 SEHNR and CDR2 FQNEAQ (reference sequence). Trimming took off 3 bases at V and 2 bases at J, with 12 bases between the two ends. The CDR3 is made up of 15 amino acids. Samples were assayed with immunoSEQ v3.0 at survey level. Sequencing of each sample targeted roughly 40,000-50,000 T-cell genomes. Only in-frame clones appear in the TCRdb table, and some are missing; sequencing was by immunoSEQ multiplex PCR. The table lists approximately 15,000 clones, around four fifths of them singletons.

The sample here was unsorted PBMCs, taken 0.1 years after starting antiretroviral therapy. The sequence came from a man younger than 30 with HIV. The chain has TRBV7-9 and TRBJ2-3; D is undetermined. The CDR3 coding sequence is TGTGCCAGCAGCTTGAACTCGGGCCTCACAGATACGCAGTATTTT. Translating gives CASSLNSGLTDTQYF.